One sample yielded the 20 T cell receptor beta chains listed below, sequenced in a study of blood T cell repertoires in COVID-19. TCRdb's copy holds only in-frame clones and misses some; the assay was immunoSEQ multiplex PCR. This sample has 250,000 to 350,000 clones; about four fifths occur once, and the top ten carry more than 1.2%. Sequenced: peripheral blood. The receptors shown here come from a human donor with COVID-19, enrolled during active disease. The donor label of this sample is uncertain.

This clone was counted ten times or more. The chain couples TRBV28 to TRBJ2-1, with D unclear. Germline V CDR1 and CDR2: MDHEN, SYDVKM. There are 14 residues in the CDR3. The germline V and J ends were trimmed by 1 base and 2 bases, with 6 bases remaining between them. The CDR3 loop is CASSLFGPYNEQFF. The CDR3 nucleotides read TGTGCCAGCAGTTTATTCGGTCCCTACAATGAGCAGTTCTTC.

The CDR3 loop is CASSLSGLAGGKETQYF. DNA for the CDR3: TGTGCCAGCAGTTTATCAGGACTAGCGGGAGGAAAAGAGACCCAGTACTTC. J is TRBJ2-5 and V is TRBV28; 14 nucleotides agree with TRBD2. The CDR3 covers 17 residues. After removal of 1 base from V and 3 bases from J, the junction contained 4 bases not matched to a gene. Germline CDR1 reads MDHEN; CDR2 reads SYDVKM.

V is TRBV6-5 and J is TRBJ1-5; 7 bases are a match to TRBD1. This CDR3 region has 14 residues. J gave up 3 bases and V 6 bases, and 5 bases lay outside the gene matches. Germline CDR1 is MNHEY and CDR2 is SVGAGI. CDR3 region: CASRDTGDNQPQHF. CDR3 coding DNA: TGTGCCAGCAGGGATACAGGGGACAATCAGCCCCAGCATTTT.

This chain joins TRBV5-5 and TRBJ1-1; D gene unclear. The V end lost 0 bases, the J end lost 4 bases, and 13 bases lay between the germline ends. CDR1 and CDR2 from the germline V gene are SGHKS and YYEKEE (reference sequence). The CDR3 has 15 amino acids. CDR3 bases: TGTGCCAGCAGCTTGGACCCCCTTCGGGGCACTGAAGCTTTCTTT. This translates into CASSLDPLRGTEAFF.

V usage is TRBV5-1 and J usage is TRBJ1-1, with D perhaps matching TRBD1 (5 bases). V was trimmed by 2 bases and J by 6 bases, leaving 17 bases between them. This CDR3 comprises 15 residues. Germline assignment: CDR1 SGHRS and CDR2 YFSETQ. The CDR3, as DNA: TGCGCCAGCAGCTTCCTTCAGGGAGGTGAGGCTGAAGCTTTCTTT. As protein: CASSFLQGGEAEAFF.

This clone was counted between two and nine times. The chain couples TRBV28 to TRBJ2-4; a weak D match, TRBD1 (6 bases). The CDR3 runs 16 residues. CDR1 and CDR2 (germline): MDHEN, SYDVKM. Trimming shortened V by 5 bases and J by 0 bases, and 14 bases separated the two germline ends. The chain's CDR3 is CASSPTGTLAKNIQYF. CDR3 in DNA: TGTGCCAGCAGTCCGACAGGCACCCTAGCCAAAAACATTCAGTACTTC.

This clone has more than one count but fewer than ten. This chain joins TRBV5-1 and TRBJ2-2; D possibly corresponds to TRBD2 (7 bases). Trimming stripped 1 base from V and 5 bases from J, with 18 bases between. Germline values: CDR1 SGHRS, CDR2 YFSETQ. The CDR3 covers 17 residues. For the CDR3, the DNA is TGCGCCAGCAGCTTGTATTCCCCAGCGGGACAAACCGGGGAGCTGTTTTTT. The encoded protein is CASSLYSPAGQTGELFF.

The gene calls are TRBV11-2 and TRBJ2-1; the match to TRBD2 covers 8 bases. Trimming removed 4 bases from V and 3 bases from J; junction bases left unmatched: 5. Germline assignment: CDR1 SGHAT and CDR2 FQNNGV. This CDR3 spans 15 amino acids. Here the CDR3 reads CASSYTSGLYNEQFF. The DNA for the CDR3 is TGTGCCAGCAGCTACACTAGCGGCCTCTACAATGAGCAGTTCTTC. The entire variable domain, with the rest obtained from reference TRBV11-2 and TRBJ2-1, is as follows: EAGVAQSPRYKIIEKRQSVAFWCNPISGHATLYWYQQILGQGPKLLIQFQNNGVVDDSQLPKDRFSAERLKGVDSTLKIQPAKLEDSAVYLCASSYTSGLYNEQFFGPGTRLTVL.

V gene TRBV27 combines with J gene TRBJ1-2, with D uncertain. CDR3 size: 13 residues. The V gene lost 3 bases and the J gene lost 2 bases, with 7 bases spanning the gap. Germline V gives CDR1 MNHEY, CDR2 SMNVEV (reference sequence). The CDR3 DNA follows: TGTGCCAGCAGTTTTGACATAAACTATGGCTACACCTTC. Translation gives CASSFDINYGYTF.

V usage is TRBV4-1 and J usage is TRBJ1-2; 8 nucleotides match TRBD1. Per germline, CDR1 MGHRA and CDR2 YSYEKL. The CDR3 is 15 residues long. V lost 3 bases and J lost 7; bases outside the gene matches: 10. The CDR3 DNA is TGCGCCAGCAGCCAGCAACAGGGGGATCCCCTTGGCTACACCTTC. This sequence encodes CASSQQQGDPLGYTF.

The CDR3 nucleotides read TGTGCCTGGAGCGCCCTCGACAGAAATTCACCCCTCCACTTT. Translation: CAWSALDRNSPLHF. The V and J genes are TRBV30 and TRBJ1-6; the D gene is possibly TRBD1 (5 bases). CDR3 length: 14 residues. In germline, CDR1 is GTSNPN, CDR2 SVGIG (reference sequence). Trimming stripped 3 bases from V and 7 bases from J, with 13 bases between.

J is TRBJ1-2 and V is TRBV10-3; TRBD1 aligns across 9 bases. CDR1 is ENHRY and CDR2 is SYGVKD in the germline V gene. Losses at the gene ends were 2 bases for V and 6 bases for J; bases not matched to a gene: 7. The CDR3 spans 15 residues. Here the CDR3 DNA reads TGTGCCATCAGTGAGGATACAGGGGGCAACGATGGCTACACCTTC. Translation: CAISEDTGGNDGYTF.

This rearrangement joins TRBV5-4 to TRBJ1-1; a weak D match, TRBD1 (6 bases). The V and J ends lost 4 bases and 4 bases respectively, with 23 bases between them. Germline assignment: CDR1 SGHNT and CDR2 YYREEE (reference sequence). The CDR3 length is 17 residues. The CDR3 bases are TGTGCCAGCAGCCGGTTAGGGGGGGTGGCTGGCAGCACTGAAGCTTTCTTT. As protein: CASSRLGGVAGSTEAFF. The complete variable domain, with remaining parts taken from reference TRBV5-4 and TRBJ1-1, reads ETGVTQSPTHLIKTRGQQVTLRCSSQSGHNTVSWYQQALGQGPQFIFQYYREEENGRGNFPPRFSGLQFPNYSSELNVNALELDDSALYLCASSRLGGVAGSTEAFFGQGTRLTVV.

The rearrangement links TRBV3-1 (or the pseudogene TRBV3-2) to TRBJ2-1; D not resolved. V shed 4 bases and J shed 4 bases, with 17 bases lying between them. The CDR3 runs 16 residues. The germline gives CDR1 LGHDT, CDR2 YNNKEL (reference sequence). The CDR3 sequence: CASSPAGTSPYNEQFF. The DNA for the CDR3 is TGTGCCAGCAGCCCTGCAGGCACCTCGCCTTACAATGAGCAGTTCTTC.

The CDR3 protein is CASSRLEGAEKLFF. As DNA, the CDR3 is TGTGCCAGCAGCCGGTTAGAAGGGGCCGAAAAACTGTTTTTT. The chain joins TRBV3-1 (or the pseudogene TRBV3-2) to TRBJ1-4; tentative D call: TRBD1 (5 bases). The CDR3 loop spans 14 amino acids. Trimming cost V 4 bases and J 8 bases, with 14 bases left between them. Germline values: CDR1 LGHDT, CDR2 YNNKEL (reference sequence).

This clone has more than one count but fewer than ten. The V and J genes are TRBV28 and TRBJ1-1, with TRBD1 matching 8 bases. The ends lost 1 base at V and 5 bases at J; junction bases unmatched: 9. CDR3 length: 16 residues. CDR1 and CDR2 (germline): MDHEN, SYDVKM. In DNA form, the CDR3 reads TGTGCCAGCAGTTTATTCCCCCGACAGGGGTTAACTGAAGCTTTCTTT. It codes for CASSLFPRQGLTEAFF.

J is TRBJ2-3 and V is TRBV28; 13 nucleotides match TRBD2. CDR1 and CDR2 from the germline V gene are MDHEN and SYDVKM. V lost 3 bases and J lost 6; bases outside the gene matches: 9. CDR3 length: 17 residues. The CDR3 sequence: CASSFRLAGGPGDTQYF. The DNA for the CDR3 is TGTGCCAGCAGTTTTCGACTAGCGGGAGGCCCGGGGGATACGCAGTATTTT.

V is TRBV28 and J is TRBJ2-3; 12 nucleotides align to TRBD2. Trimming at V came to 7 bases and at J to 3 bases, leaving 8 bases not matched to a gene. In germline, CDR1 is MDHEN, CDR2 SYDVKM. The CDR3 length is 16 residues. The CDR3 loop reads CASMLTSGSDTDTQYF. The CDR3 region has the DNA TGTGCCAGCATGCTGACTAGCGGGAGTGATACAGATACGCAGTATTTT. The full variable domain, rest sourced from reference TRBV28 and TRBJ2-3, is DVKVTQSSRYLVKRTGEKVFLECVQDMDHENMFWYRQDPGLGLRLIYFSYDVKMKEKGDIPEGYSVSREKKERFSLILESASTNQTSMYLCASMLTSGSDTDTQYFGPGTRLTVL.

The V call is TRBV2, the J call TRBJ1-3, with TRBD1 matching 8 bases. This CDR3 contains 14 residues. V shed 9 bases, J shed 4 bases, and the junction held 8 bases outside the gene matches. CDR1 SNHLY and CDR2 FYNNEI come from the germline V gene. CDR3: CASSGQATGNTIYF. The CDR3 DNA sequence: TGTGCCAGTTCGGGACAGGCGACGGGAAACACCATATATTTT.

This chain uses TRBV5-6 with TRBJ1-3; TRBD1 aligns across 11 bases. CDR3 length: 16 amino acids. Germline values: CDR1 SGHDT, CDR2 YYEEEE. V was clipped by 1 base and J by 2 bases; unmatched bases: 2. The CDR3 loop reads CASSLLGQGAGNTIYF. The CDR3 nucleotides read TGTGCCAGCAGCTTGTTGGGACAGGGGGCTGGAAACACCATATATTTT.